The sequence of this T cell receptor (beta chain) was determined in a study of Ad26.COV2.S vaccination and SARS-CoV-2 variants. The wider study: Of the COV1001 trial arms, the Ad26.COV2.S arm included the donor. Administration of Ad26.COV2.S was intramuscular, either once or twice 56 days apart.

This CDR3 region has 17 residues. J gave up 5 bases and V 3 bases, and 15 bases lay outside the gene matches. CDR1 and CDR2 (germline): LNHDA, SQIVND (reference sequence). Indicated treatment: around 19 received Ad26.COV2.S at low or high dose, single or two shots; about 5 received placebo; per-sample allocation not given. Collection of samples fell on day 63 after the first vaccine or placebo injection. In Boston, the donor was an adult between 18-55 years of age. Libraries were prepared by immunoSEQ multiplex PCR; TCRdb keeps only in-frame clonotypes and omits some of them. Among roughly 350,000 clones listed, around 88% were seen once. Comment on this clone: Antigen specificity is unknown.

Whole-study results and caveats: Placebo recipients trailed vaccine recipients in spike-specific TCR breadth.

The TCR originated in a person aged 18-60 years who received the Ad26.COV2.S COVID-19 vaccine or a placebo. Sequenced material: peripheral blood, taken in a trial of Ad26.COV2.S vaccine versus placebo. V and J are TRBV19 and TRBJ1-1, with 7 positions matching TRBD1. In DNA, the CDR3 is TGTGCCAGTAGTATTGGGGAACAGGGGTCCCTCGGGACTGAAGCTTTCTTT. This codes for CASSIGEQGSLGTEAFF.